These 11 T cell receptor beta chains originate from one sample sequenced in a study of T cells in Graves' hyperthyroidism and ophthalmopathy. Using RNA transcripts as the source, TCR beta CDR3 regions were amplified. TCR CDR3 regions were first amplified by RT-PCR with HTBI primers. TCRdb re-derived calls from the multiplex PCR reads in MiXCR, one entry per CDR3 protein. The table lists a few hundred thousand distinct CDR3 sequences, 15% to 20% of them singletons. Source material: blood. The receptors were gathered from a man between 18 and 29 years old with Graves' ophthalmopathy.

The V and J genes are TRBV12-3 or TRBV12-4 and TRBJ2-3, with a weak D call TRBD2 (5 bases). Between the trimmed V and J ends, which lost 1 base and 2 bases, there was a span of 13 bases. CDR3 length: 16 amino acids. In DNA form, the CDR3 reads TGTGCCAGCAGTTTAGTGGGTGGAGGAGTCACAGATACGCAGTATTTT. It encodes CASSLVGGGVTDTQYF.

This rearrangement joins TRBV6-1 to TRBJ1-4, with unresolved D. Germline V gene lookup returns CDR1 MNHNS and CDR2 SASEGT. Trimming removed 7 bases at V and 4 bases at J, with 10 bases between. This CDR3 spans 13 amino acids. The CDR3 DNA sequence: TGTGCCAGCACTATGCACCTTAATGAAAAACTGTTTTTT. This codes for CASTMHLNEKLFF.

The gene calls are TRBV27 and TRBJ2-1; D is ambiguous. Trimming pared 4 bases from V and 3 bases from J, leaving 10 bases between. This CDR3 comprises 14 residues. Germline CDR1 and CDR2: MNHEY and SMNVEV (reference sequence). In DNA form, the CDR3 reads TGTGCCAGCAGTTCCGAAGGGCACTACAATGAGCAGTTCTTC. This translates into CASSSEGHYNEQFF.

The gene calls are TRBV27 and TRBJ1-4; TRBD1 is a possible D gene (6 bases). The germline V and J ends were trimmed by 3 bases and 8 bases, with 13 bases remaining between them. This CDR3 contains 14 residues. Germline V gene lookup returns CDR1 MNHEY and CDR2 SMNVEV (reference sequence). The CDR3 region has the DNA TGTGCCAGCAGTTTGAGGGGGGAAGCCGAAAAACTGTTTTTT. Amino acid sequence: CASSLRGEAEKLFF.

This clonotype was seen many times. This rearrangement joins TRBV2 to TRBJ2-7; 9 bases line up with TRBD2. CDR3 size: 14 residues. The J segment lost 3 bases and the V segment lost 5 bases, leaving 5 bases of the junction unmatched. The germline CDR1 and CDR2 sequences are SNHLY and FYNNEI. The CDR3 DNA is TGTGCCAGCAGTCCAGCGGGGGGCCGCTACGAGCAGTACTTC. Protein product: CASSPAGGRYEQYF.

This chain links TRBV10-3 with TRBJ1-1; tentatively, D is TRBD1 (6 bases). V was pared by 3 bases and J by 2 bases, with 7 bases between. This CDR3 spans 13 amino acids. Germline V gene sequence: CDR1 ENHRY, CDR2 SYGVKD. The CDR3 protein is CAISEGGNTEAFF. The CDR3 region has the DNA TGTGCCATCAGTGAAGGGGGAAACACTGAAGCTTTCTTT.

This clonotype was detected ten times or more. The gene calls are TRBV20-1 and TRBJ2-7; D unclear. The germline V gene has CDR1 DFQATT and CDR2 SNEGSKA (reference sequence). The CDR3 length is 14 residues. The V end was cut by 5 bases, the J end by 0 bases, with 14 bases between. CDR3 bases: TGCAGTGCTCGCAGCACTTTAAGCTCCTACGAGCAGTACTTC. This gives the protein CSARSTLSSYEQYF.

This clonotype turned up a few times. The chain carries TRBV4-1 and TRBJ1-5; D gene uncertain. The length of the CDR3 is 15 residues. V was shortened by 0 bases and J by 4 bases, with 10 bases between the two germline ends. CDR1 MGHRA and CDR2 YSYEKL come from the germline V gene. CDR3 coding DNA: TGCGCCAGCAGCCAAGATAGAGCGGGAAATCAGCCCCAGCATTTT. Translating gives CASSQDRAGNQPQHF.

This chain joins TRBV19 and TRBJ1-2, with D unclear. The CDR3 spans 16 residues. V lost 2 bases and J lost 3, with 16 bases in between. Germline CDR1 and CDR2: LNHDA and SQIVND (reference sequence). This chain's CDR3 is CASSIRSAKSDYGYTF. The CDR3 coding sequence is TGTGCCAGTAGTATAAGGAGCGCGAAGAGCGACTATGGCTACACCTTC.

This clonotype was picked up a small number of times. J is TRBJ2-5 and V is TRBV10-3; TRBD1 is a possible D gene (7 bases). Trimming took 11 bases from V and 3 from J, leaving 19 bases between them. Looked up from germline, CDR1 is ENHRY and CDR2 is SYGVKD. There are 14 residues in the CDR3. CDR3 DNA sequence: TGTGCCTCAGGGGGGTCGGCAGCAAAAGAGACCCAGTACTTC. It codes for CASGGSAAKETQYF.

The chain is built from TRBV10-3 and TRBJ1-5, with a weak D call TRBD1 (5 bases). Per the germline V gene, CDR1 is ENHRY and CDR2 is SYGVKD. The V end lost 4 bases, the J end lost 3 bases, and 13 bases lay between the germline ends. The CDR3 has 15 amino acids. The CDR3 sequence is CAISGGGEINQPQHF. The CDR3 nucleotides are TGTGCCATCAGTGGGGGAGGGGAGATCAATCAGCCCCAGCATTTT.